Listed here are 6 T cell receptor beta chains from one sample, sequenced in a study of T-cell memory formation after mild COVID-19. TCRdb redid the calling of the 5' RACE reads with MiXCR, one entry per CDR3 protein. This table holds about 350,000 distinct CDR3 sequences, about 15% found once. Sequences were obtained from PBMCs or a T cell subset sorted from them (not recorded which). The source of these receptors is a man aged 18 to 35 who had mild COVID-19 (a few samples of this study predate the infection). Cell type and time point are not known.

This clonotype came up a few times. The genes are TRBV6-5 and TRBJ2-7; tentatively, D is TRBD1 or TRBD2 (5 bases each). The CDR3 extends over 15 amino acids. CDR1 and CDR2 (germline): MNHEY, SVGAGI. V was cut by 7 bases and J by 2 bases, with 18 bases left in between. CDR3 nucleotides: TGTGCCAGCACCGCTACCCGGGACGCAGCCTACGAGCAGTACTTC. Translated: CASTATRDAAYEQYF.

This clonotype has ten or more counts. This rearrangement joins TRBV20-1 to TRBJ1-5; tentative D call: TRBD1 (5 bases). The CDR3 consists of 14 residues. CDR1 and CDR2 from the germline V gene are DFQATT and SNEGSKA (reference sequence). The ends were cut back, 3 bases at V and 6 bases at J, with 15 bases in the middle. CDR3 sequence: CSASTWGQGQPQHF. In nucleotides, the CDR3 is TGCAGTGCTAGCACATGGGGTCAGGGTCAGCCCCAGCATTTT.

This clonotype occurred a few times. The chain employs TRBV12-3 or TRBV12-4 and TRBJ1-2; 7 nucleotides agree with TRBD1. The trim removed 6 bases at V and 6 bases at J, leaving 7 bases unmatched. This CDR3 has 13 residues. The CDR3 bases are TGTGCCAGCAGCCTGAGACAGGGCGATGGCTACACCTTC. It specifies CASSLRQGDGYTF.

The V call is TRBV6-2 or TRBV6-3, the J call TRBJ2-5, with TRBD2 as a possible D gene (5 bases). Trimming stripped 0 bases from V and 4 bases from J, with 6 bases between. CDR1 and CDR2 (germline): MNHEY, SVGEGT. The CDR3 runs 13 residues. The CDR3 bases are TGTGCCAGCAGTTACTCGAGGGCAGAGACCCAGTACTTC. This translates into CASSYSRAETQYF.

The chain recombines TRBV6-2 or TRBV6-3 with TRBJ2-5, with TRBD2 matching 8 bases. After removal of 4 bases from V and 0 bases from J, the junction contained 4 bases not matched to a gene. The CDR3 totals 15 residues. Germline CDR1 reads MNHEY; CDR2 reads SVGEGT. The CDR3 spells CASSSPAGDQETQYF. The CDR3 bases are TGTGCCAGCAGTTCCCCAGCGGGGGACCAAGAGACCCAGTACTTC.

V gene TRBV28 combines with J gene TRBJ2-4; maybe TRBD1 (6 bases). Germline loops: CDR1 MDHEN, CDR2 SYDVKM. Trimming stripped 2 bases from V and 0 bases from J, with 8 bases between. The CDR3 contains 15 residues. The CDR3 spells CASSLRTVAKNIQYF. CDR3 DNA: TGTGCCAGCAGTTTAAGGACAGTAGCCAAAAACATTCAGTACTTC.